The 31 T cell receptor beta chains in this list originate from one sample, sequenced in a study of blood T cell repertoires in COVID-19. TCRdb keeps only in-frame clones here, not all; method: immunoSEQ multiplex PCR. The profile covers approximately 140,000 clones, with about 85% appearing a single time and over 2% taken by the ten largest. Source material: peripheral blood. These receptors came from a human donor with COVID-19, enrolled during active disease. The donor label of this sample is uncertain.

The CDR3 nucleotides are TGTGCCAGCAGTTTGGGGGGACTAGCATTCCACGAGCAGTACTTC. It yields the protein CASSLGGLAFHEQYF. The chain uses TRBV27 and TRBJ2-7; TRBD2 matches at 9 bases. Germline V gives CDR1 MNHEY, CDR2 SMNVEV (reference sequence). Losses at the gene ends were 3 bases for V and 5 bases for J; bases not matched to a gene: 8. CDR3 size: 15 residues.

The chain links TRBV6-5 to TRBJ1-2; 8 bases match TRBD1. Germline lookup yields CDR1 MNHEY and CDR2 SVGAGI. Trimming at V came to 8 bases and at J to 7 bases, leaving 15 bases not matched to a gene. This CDR3 has 15 residues. CDR3 nucleotide sequence: TGTGCCAGCCAAAGTGGACAGGGAAATTCGGGTGGCTACACCTTC. It yields the protein CASQSGQGNSGGYTF.

The chain uses TRBV28 and TRBJ2-7, with 8 bases identical to TRBD1. CDR1 is MDHEN, CDR2 SYDVKM, per germline. J lost 4 bases, V lost 1 base, and 3 bases had no gene match. CDR3 length: 14 residues. The CDR3 nucleotides read TGTGCCAGCAGTTTATACAGGGGGGAATACGAGCAGTACTTC. Translated, it gives CASSLYRGEYEQYF.

The chain couples TRBV11-3 to TRBJ1-5, with D maybe TRBD1 (6 bases). Trimming stripped 10 bases from V and 3 bases from J, with 16 bases between. Germline CDR1 reads SGHNT; CDR2 reads YENEEA. This CDR3 comprises 14 residues. The CDR3 sequence is CAMKITGSNQPQHF. CDR3 in DNA: TGTGCCATGAAAATAACAGGGTCCAATCAGCCCCAGCATTTT.

The chain's CDR3 is CASSLWGDRGNTEAFF. The CDR3 nucleotides are TGTGCCAGCAGCTTGTGGGGGGACAGGGGGAACACTGAAGCTTTCTTT. This rearrangement joins TRBV5-6 to TRBJ1-1; 10 bases are shared with TRBD1. Germline V CDR1 and CDR2: SGHDT, YYEEEE. The CDR3 runs to 16 residues. Trimming removed 1 base from V and 1 base from J; junction bases left unmatched: 4.

This chain joins TRBV5-1 and TRBJ1-4, with 8 bases that match TRBD1. The CDR3 runs 17 residues. The J segment lost 7 bases and the V segment lost 0 bases, leaving 11 bases of the junction unmatched. Germline CDR1 SGHRS, CDR2 YFSETQ. The DNA for the CDR3 is TGCGCCAGCAGCTTGGAGCCCCAGGGGGCATCAAGTGAAAAACTGTTTTTT. Its protein product is CASSLEPQGASSEKLFF.

CDR3 sequence (DNA): TGTGCCAGCAGTTTGGAGAGCGGCACCTACAATGAGCAGTTCTTC. Translating gives CASSLESGTYNEQFF. The chain couples TRBV27 to TRBJ2-1, with D perhaps matching TRBD2 (5 bases). V lost 3 bases, J lost 2 bases, and 11 bases lay in between. CDR1 is MNHEY, CDR2 SMNVEV, per germline (reference sequence). The CDR3 runs to 15 residues.

The V call is TRBV5-1, the J call TRBJ1-3; 8 bases fit TRBD1. The CDR3 is made up of 14 amino acids. J was trimmed by 3 bases and V by 4 bases; bases with no gene match: 3. Per the germline V gene, CDR1 is SGHRS and CDR2 is YFSETQ. The CDR3 region is CASSPDRGGNTIYF. CDR3 nucleotides: TGCGCCAGCAGCCCAGACAGGGGTGGAAACACCATATATTTT.

V and J are TRBV6-5 and TRBJ2-3; TRBD1 might be the D (6 bases). The V gene's germline CDR1 is MNHEY and CDR2 SVGAGI. V was cut by 5 bases and J by 5 bases, with 17 bases left in between. The CDR3 has 15 residues. The CDR3 sequence: CASSRTGTPVDTQYF. CDR3 DNA sequence: TGTGCCAGCAGTAGAACCGGGACACCCGTAGATACGCAGTATTTT.

The chain uses TRBV7-9 and TRBJ2-1; 7 nucleotides line up with TRBD2. This CDR3 has 17 residues. CDR1 is SEHNR, CDR2 FQNEAQ, per germline (reference sequence). The V gene end was trimmed by 1 base and the J gene end by 1 base; junction bases not matched to a gene: 7. CDR3 protein: CASSLDPTSESYNEQFF. DNA for the CDR3: TGTGCCAGCAGCTTAGATCCAACTAGCGAATCCTACAATGAGCAGTTCTTC.

This chain links TRBV6-5 with TRBJ1-1, with 7 nucleotides matching TRBD1. The germline gives CDR1 MNHEY, CDR2 SVGAGI. V lost 11 bases, J lost 11 bases, and 20 bases stayed unmatched. The CDR3 runs 14 residues. CDR3 protein: CAGRQGRVICSAFF. CDR3 bases: TGTGCCGGTAGACAGGGTCGGGTAATATGTTCGGCTTTCTTT.

The chain has TRBV5-1 and TRBJ2-1, with TRBD1 matching 7 bases. The trim removed 4 bases at V and 12 bases at J, leaving 4 bases unmatched. Looked up from germline, CDR1 is SGHRS and CDR2 is YFSETQ. The length of the CDR3 is 11 residues. The CDR3 reads CASSMDRLQFF. The CDR3 DNA reads TGCGCCAGCAGCATGGACAGGCTGCAGTTCTTC. Complete variable domain (other parts from reference TRBV5-1 and TRBJ2-1): KAGVTQTPRYLIKTRGQQVTLSCSPISGHRSVSWYQQTPGQGLQFLFEYFSETQRNKGNFPGRFSGRQFSNSRSEMNVSTLELGDSALYLCASSMDRLQFFGPGTRLTVL.

J is TRBJ1-2 and V is TRBV29-1; D is perhaps TRBD1 (6 bases). This CDR3 region has 12 residues. V was cut by 1 base and J by 7 bases, with 10 bases left in between. Per the germline V gene, CDR1 is SQVTM and CDR2 is ANQGSEA. CDR3 nucleotides: TGCAGCGTTGAAGGCAGGGGCGGTGGCTACACCTTC. Translating gives CSVEGRGGGYTF.

The V and J genes are TRBV13 and TRBJ1-1, with no clear D. V lost 5 bases and J 5 bases, leaving 15 bases between the germline ends. Per germline, CDR1 PRHDT and CDR2 FYEKMQ (reference sequence). The CDR3 consists of 14 residues. The CDR3 here is CASSIPAGGTEAFF. CDR3 sequence (DNA): TGTGCCAGCAGCATCCCCGCGGGTGGTACTGAAGCTTTCTTT.

This clone has just one count. V gene TRBV5-4 combines with J gene TRBJ2-3; TRBD1 aligns across 8 bases. Germline V CDR1 and CDR2: SGHNT, YYREEE (reference sequence). V lost 10 bases, J lost 3 bases, and 4 bases stayed unmatched. The CDR3 is 12 amino acids. The DNA of the CDR3 is TGTGCCGCCGGACAGGGAACAGATACGCAGTATTTT. Translation: CAAGQGTDTQYF.

V usage is TRBV11-2 and J usage is TRBJ1-2; D remains ambiguous. Germline V gives CDR1 SGHAT, CDR2 FQNNGV. CDR3 length equals 12 residues. V was clipped by 0 bases and J by 7 bases, with 6 bases between them. The CDR3 loop reads CASSLDFRGYTF. CDR3 in DNA: TGTGCCAGCAGCTTAGATTTTCGTGGCTACACCTTC.

As DNA, the CDR3 is TGTGCCAGCAGTTTACAGGGGGTGGGCGAGCAGTACTTC. Encoded protein: CASSLQGVGEQYF. The chain employs TRBV27 and TRBJ2-7, with 7 positions matching TRBD1. This CDR3 has 13 residues. Germline CDR1 is MNHEY and CDR2 is SMNVEV (reference sequence). After removal of 2 bases from V and 6 bases from J, the junction contained 4 bases not matched to a gene.

The V call is TRBV7-9, the J call TRBJ1-6, with TRBD1 matching over 8 bases. The CDR3 contains 15 residues. Germline CDR1 SEHNR, CDR2 FQNEAQ (reference sequence). J lost 7 bases, V lost 5 bases, and 7 bases had no gene match. The CDR3: CASSIGQGPNSPLHF. Here the CDR3 DNA reads TGTGCCAGCAGCATCGGACAGGGCCCGAATTCACCCCTCCACTTT.

This chain uses TRBV19 with TRBJ1-5; D remains unclear. This CDR3 region has 15 residues. Germline V gives CDR1 LNHDA, CDR2 SQIVND (reference sequence). V shed 6 bases and J shed 4 bases, with 16 bases lying between them. The CDR3 DNA follows: TGTGCCAGTAGCCCCCCCCCAGGCCATAATCAGCCCCAGCATTTT. Encoded protein: CASSPPPGHNQPQHF.

This chain uses TRBV27 with TRBJ2-1, with D maybe TRBD2 (5 bases). The CDR3 extends over 13 amino acids. CDR1 and CDR2 (germline): MNHEY, SMNVEV (reference sequence). Trimming shortened V by 5 bases and J by 3 bases, and 8 bases separated the two germline ends. The CDR3 protein is CASSPTSYNEQFF. CDR3 DNA sequence: TGTGCCAGCAGTCCTACTAGCTACAATGAGCAGTTCTTC.

This clone was picked up one time. The rearrangement uses TRBV28 and TRBJ1-1; possible D gene TRBD1, 5 bases. V was pared by 4 bases and J by 0 bases, with 12 bases between. The CDR3 is made up of 15 amino acids. Germline assignment: CDR1 MDHEN and CDR2 SYDVKM. The DNA for the CDR3 is TGTGCCAGCAGTTCCCTGGGGGGAATGAACACTGAAGCTTTCTTT. Amino acid sequence: CASSSLGGMNTEAFF. Drawing the rest from reference TRBV28 and TRBJ1-1, the complete variable domain is DVKVTQSSRYLVKRTGEKVFLECVQDMDHENMFWYRQDPGLGLRLIYFSYDVKMKEKGDIPEGYSVSREKKERFSLILESASTNQTSMYLCASSSLGGMNTEAFFGQGTRLTVV.

The chain uses TRBV2 and TRBJ1-1, with D possibly TRBD1 on 6 matching bases. The V gene's germline CDR1 is SNHLY and CDR2 FYNNEI. The CDR3 runs to 14 residues. V was pared by 5 bases and J by 4 bases, with 14 bases between. CDR3 DNA sequence: TGTGCCAGCAGTCGGACAGTCGGAGGCACTGAAGCTTTCTTT. It codes for CASSRTVGGTEAFF.

The chain combines TRBV19 with TRBJ1-6, with no clear D. Germline V gene data show CDR1 as LNHDA and CDR2 as SQIVND (reference sequence). This CDR3 is built from 14 residues. V dropped 3 bases and J dropped 4 bases, with 7 bases sitting between them. CDR3: CASSINQYNSPLHF. CDR3 bases: TGTGCCAGTAGTATTAATCAGTATAATTCACCCCTCCACTTT. Complete variable domain (other parts from reference TRBV19 and TRBJ1-6): DGGITQSPKYLFRKEGQNVTLSCEQNLNHDAMYWYRQDPGQGLRLIYYSQIVNDFQKGDIAEGYSVSREKKESFPLTVTSAQKNPTAFYLCASSINQYNSPLHFGNGTRLTVT.

This chain connects TRBV5-1 to TRBJ2-1; TRBD1 is a possible D gene (5 bases). Per germline, CDR1 SGHRS and CDR2 YFSETQ. The CDR3 totals 15 residues. V lost 0 bases and J lost 5, with 12 bases in between. The chain's CDR3 is CASSLDGPDNNEQFF. The DNA of the CDR3 is TGCGCCAGCAGCTTGGACGGACCGGACAACAATGAGCAGTTCTTC. Complete variable domain (other parts from reference TRBV5-1 and TRBJ2-1): KAGVTQTPRYLIKTRGQQVTLSCSPISGHRSVSWYQQTPGQGLQFLFEYFSETQRNKGNFPGRFSGRQFSNSRSEMNVSTLELGDSALYLCASSLDGPDNNEQFFGPGTRLTVL.

This chain joins TRBV30 and TRBJ1-4; 8 bases map to TRBD1. With 4 bases clipped from V and 8 bases from J, the junction kept 9 bases outside the gene matches. From germline, CDR1 is GTSNPN and CDR2 SVGIG (reference sequence). The CDR3 length is 14 residues. The CDR3 region has the DNA TGTGCCTGGAATTGGGACAGGCCCGGGGAAAAACTGTTTTTT. It translates to CAWNWDRPGEKLFF.

V usage is TRBV10-3 and J usage is TRBJ2-7; no clear D gene. The CDR3 loop spans 11 amino acids. V was pared by 5 bases and J by 3 bases, with 5 bases between. CDR1 and CDR2 (germline): ENHRY, SYGVKD. CDR3 nucleotide sequence: TGTGCCATCAGTTCTAACTACGAGCAGTACTTC. This gives the protein CAISSNYEQYF.

This rearrangement joins TRBV7-9 to TRBJ1-1; maybe TRBD1 (6 bases). The CDR3 is made up of 13 amino acids. Trimming stripped 7 bases from V and 0 bases from J, with 9 bases between. Per germline, CDR1 SEHNR and CDR2 FQNEAQ (reference sequence). The CDR3 loop reads CASIPGVNTEAFF. The CDR3 DNA follows: TGTGCCAGCATCCCAGGGGTGAACACTGAAGCTTTCTTT.

The chain employs TRBV5-1 and TRBJ2-3; the D gene is possibly TRBD1 (5 bases). Germline CDR1 is SGHRS and CDR2 is YFSETQ. The CDR3 sequence is 16 residues long. V lost 2 bases and J 5 bases, leaving 18 bases between the germline ends. CDR3: CASSFGNRWMKDTQYF. CDR3 DNA sequence: TGCGCCAGCAGCTTTGGGAACAGGTGGATGAAAGATACGCAGTATTTT.

The gene calls are TRBV5-4 and TRBJ2-3, with 13 nucleotides matching TRBD2. V gave up 2 bases and J gave up 2 bases; unmatched junction bases: 2. This CDR3 region has 16 residues. The germline V gene has CDR1 SGHNT and CDR2 YYREEE (reference sequence). CDR3 sequence: CASSLGLAGDTDTQYF. As DNA, the CDR3 is TGTGCCAGCAGCTTAGGACTAGCGGGGGACACAGATACGCAGTATTTT.

The chain links TRBV11-3 to TRBJ2-7; weak D call: TRBD2 (6 bases). CDR1 is SGHNT and CDR2 is YENEEA in the germline V gene. CDR3 length: 14 amino acids. Between the trimmed V and J ends, which lost 5 bases and 2 bases, there was a span of 13 bases. In DNA form, the CDR3 reads TGTGCCAGCAGCGAAGGATCGGGGGCCTACGAGCAGTACTTC. Its protein is CASSEGSGAYEQYF.

The rearrangement uses TRBV11-2 and TRBJ1-4; 7 nucleotides align to TRBD1. The J segment lost 0 bases and the V segment lost 3 bases, leaving 13 bases of the junction unmatched. Germline V gene data show CDR1 as SGHAT and CDR2 as FQNNGV. The CDR3 totals 19 residues. The CDR3 sequence is CASSFRWTGIKATNEKLFF. The CDR3 coding sequence is TGTGCCAGCAGCTTCCGATGGACAGGAATAAAAGCAACTAATGAAAAACTGTTTTTT.